What follows are 25 T cell receptor beta chains derived from one specimen sequenced in a study of blood T cell repertoires in COVID-19. Profiling relied on immunoSEQ multiplex PCR, and the TCRdb table lists in-frame clones only, not all of them. The sample contains a few hundred thousand clones, approximately 89% of which appear only once. The sample consisted of PBMCs or T cells enriched from blood (not recorded which). These receptors all come from a woman between 40 and 50 years old with acute COVID-19.

The genes are TRBV2 and TRBJ2-2, with 8 positions matching TRBD2. The CDR3 length is 16 residues. The V and J ends lost 7 bases and 3 bases, in that order; junction bases with no gene match: 10. Germline V gene sequence: CDR1 SNHLY, CDR2 FYNNEI. For the CDR3, the DNA is TGTGCCAGCATTGGGGAAGCGGGAGCGCACACCGGGGAGCTGTTTTTT. Translated, it gives CASIGEAGAHTGELFF. Full variable domain (remainder filled in from reference TRBV2 and TRBJ2-2): EPEVTQTPSHQVTQMGQEVILRCVPISNHLYFYWYRQILGQKVEFLVSFYNNEISEKSEIFDDQFSVERPDGSNFTLKIRSTKLEDSAMYFCASIGEAGAHTGELFFGEGSRLTVL.

The V and J genes are TRBV30 and TRBJ1-2; D gene uncertain. CDR3 length: 12 amino acids. The germline CDR1 and CDR2 sequences are GTSNPN and SVGIG (reference sequence). Trimming pared 1 base from V and 8 bases from J, leaving 11 bases between. The CDR3 sequence: CAWSGSGSGYTF. In DNA form, the CDR3 reads TGTGCCTGGAGTGGTTCGGGAAGCGGCTACACCTTC.

The J gene is TRBJ2-4, the V gene TRBV3-1 (or the pseudogene TRBV3-2); 7 bases align to TRBD1. The CDR3 has 19 residues. Germline V gene lookup returns CDR1 LGHDT and CDR2 YNNKEL (reference sequence). The V segment lost 1 base and the J segment 0 bases; nucleotides outside the gene matches: 12. The CDR3 loop reads CASSQVVAGGSLAKNIQYF. The CDR3 nucleotides read TGTGCCAGCAGCCAAGTTGTGGCAGGGGGAAGCCTAGCCAAAAACATTCAGTACTTC.

The genes are TRBV4-1 and TRBJ2-3; possible D gene TRBD2, 6 bases. This CDR3 contains 15 residues. Trimming stripped 6 bases from V and 6 bases from J, with 19 bases between. Per the germline V gene, CDR1 is MGHRA and CDR2 is YSYEKL. The CDR3 spells CASRRRESVGDTQYF. In DNA, the CDR3 is TGCGCCAGCAGGAGACGGGAGTCTGTAGGCGATACGCAGTATTTT.

J is TRBJ1-3 and V is TRBV28; D possibly corresponds to TRBD1 (5 bases). Germline V gene lookup returns CDR1 MDHEN and CDR2 SYDVKM. V shed 6 bases and J shed 0 bases, with 12 bases lying between them. There are 15 residues in the CDR3. CDR3 sequence: CASSLDIYSGNTIYF. The CDR3 nucleotides are TGTGCCAGCAGCCTGGACATTTACTCTGGAAACACCATATATTTT.

This chain joins TRBV19 and TRBJ2-2; D uncertain. The ends were cut back, 1 base at V and 6 bases at J, with 12 bases in the middle. Germline V CDR1 and CDR2: LNHDA, SQIVND (reference sequence). CDR3 length: 15 residues. The CDR3 DNA follows: TGTGCCAGTAGTATAGGAGACGGGTCGCCCGGGGAGCTGTTTTTT. Residues: CASSIGDGSPGELFF.

The count of this clone is one. The chain employs TRBV7-3 and TRBJ1-6; D remains unclear. V was trimmed by 6 bases and J by 9 bases, leaving 15 bases between them. This CDR3 has 14 amino acids. Germline V gives CDR1 SGHTA, CDR2 FQGTGA. The CDR3 region is CASSTGEGPSPLHF. The CDR3 DNA reads TGTGCCAGCAGTACTGGGGAGGGCCCTTCACCCCTCCACTTT.

The CDR3 nucleotides read TGTGCCTGGAGTAGGGGTTTACGTGGCTACACCTTC. Protein product: CAWSRGLRGYTF. The gene calls are TRBV30 and TRBJ1-2; D may be TRBD1 (5 bases). CDR1 and CDR2 from the germline V gene are GTSNPN and SVGIG (reference sequence). Trimming stripped 2 bases from V and 7 bases from J, with 11 bases between. The CDR3 has 12 amino acids.

This chain uses TRBV4-1 with TRBJ1-6; TRBD1 matches at 12 bases. V was clipped by 0 bases and J by 6 bases; unmatched bases: 3. Germline loops: CDR1 MGHRA, CDR2 YSYEKL. The CDR3 runs 17 residues. CDR3 protein: CASSQDRDRGLNSPLHF. The CDR3 DNA reads TGCGCCAGCAGCCAAGATCGGGACAGGGGGCTTAATTCACCCCTCCACTTT.

The V and J genes are TRBV5-4 and TRBJ1-1, with TRBD1 identical over 7 bases. The CDR3 covers 13 residues. CDR1 is SGHNT and CDR2 is YYREEE in the germline V gene (reference sequence). Germline trimming cut 2 bases from V and 5 bases from J; bases unmatched to any gene: 3. The CDR3: CASSLGGATEAFF. The DNA for the CDR3 is TGTGCCAGCAGCTTAGGGGGCGCGACTGAAGCTTTCTTT.

This sequence joins TRBV7-9 and TRBJ1-1; D is unclear. Looked up from germline, CDR1 is SEHNR and CDR2 is FQNEAQ (reference sequence). This CDR3 has 13 amino acids. V gave up 5 bases and J gave up 10 bases, with 17 bases separating them. CDR3 bases: TGTGCCAGCAGCCTGGACGGAGGTGATGGAGCTTTCTTT. This encodes CASSLDGGDGAFF.

This clone came up once. The chain carries TRBV10-2 and TRBJ2-5; the match to TRBD1 covers 10 bases. V shed 5 bases, J shed 5 bases, and the junction held 8 bases outside the gene matches. Per the germline V gene, CDR1 is WSHSY and CDR2 is SAAADI. The CDR3 extends over 15 amino acids. CDR3 coding DNA: TGCGCCAGCAGTTTTATTAGGACAGGGGGGGAGACCCAGTACTTC. It specifies CASSFIRTGGETQYF.

The genes are TRBV18 and TRBJ2-7; 9 bases fit TRBD2. The ends lost 1 base at V and 3 bases at J; junction bases unmatched: 10. CDR3 length equals 17 residues. Per the germline V gene, CDR1 is KGHSH and CDR2 is LQKENI. DNA for the CDR3: TGTGCCAGCTCACCACAAGATAGAGCTAGCGGGATCTACGAGCAGTACTTC. This gives the protein CASSPQDRASGIYEQYF.

This clone turned up a few times. CDR3 coding DNA: TGTGCCTGGAGAAGCAGGGGTTCGGATGGCTACACCTTC. Protein sequence: CAWRSRGSDGYTF. The chain employs TRBV30 and TRBJ1-2, with D tentatively TRBD1 (6 bases). V was cut by 3 bases and J by 6 bases, with 14 bases left in between. Germline CDR1 and CDR2: GTSNPN and SVGIG (reference sequence). The CDR3 is 13 residues long.

The chain carries TRBV7-2 and TRBJ1-1, with TRBD1 matching 7 bases. The CDR3 extends over 14 amino acids. Losses at the gene ends were 5 bases for V and 5 bases for J; bases not matched to a gene: 8. Germline V gene lookup returns CDR1 SGHTA and CDR2 FQGNSA. The CDR3 region has the DNA TGTGCCAGCAGCACACGACAGGGAAGGACTGAAGCTTTCTTT. This sequence encodes CASSTRQGRTEAFF.

The V and J genes are TRBV28 and TRBJ2-7, with TRBD2 matching over 9 bases. The CDR3 spans 16 residues. Germline loops: CDR1 MDHEN, CDR2 SYDVKM. The V segment lost 4 bases and the J segment 4 bases; nucleotides outside the gene matches: 11. CDR3 sequence (DNA): TGTGCCAGCAGTTCACACCCAACGACTAGCGGATACGAGCAGTACGTC. It codes for CASSSHPTTSGYEQYV.

This clone was seen only a few times. This chain joins TRBV19 and TRBJ2-3, with 8 bases matching TRBD2. The length of the CDR3 is 13 residues. Unmatched junction bases numbered 6, after V lost 7 bases and J lost 6 bases. Germline assignment: CDR1 LNHDA and CDR2 SQIVND (reference sequence). The CDR3 is CASKAGGWDTQYF. The CDR3 DNA reads TGTGCCAGTAAGGCGGGAGGATGGGATACGCAGTATTTT.

V and J are TRBV15 and TRBJ1-2, with 9 bases aligning to TRBD1. The ends lost 2 bases at V and 6 bases at J; junction bases unmatched: 1. The CDR3 is 13 amino acids. Germline V gene sequence: CDR1 LNHNV, CDR2 YYDKDF (reference sequence). The CDR3 DNA reads as TGTGCCACCAGCAGAAGACAGGGGGATGGCTACACCTTC. Residues: CATSRRQGDGYTF.

This chain joins TRBV7-2 and TRBJ1-1, with TRBD1 identical over 9 bases. Germline V gives CDR1 SGHTA, CDR2 FQGNSA. The CDR3 sequence is 14 residues long. J was trimmed by 3 bases and V by 5 bases; bases with no gene match: 4. CDR3 DNA sequence: TGTGCCAGCAGCACCAGGACAGGGGACACTGAAGCTTTCTTT. Its translation is CASSTRTGDTEAFF.

V gene TRBV3-1 (or the pseudogene TRBV3-2) combines with J gene TRBJ2-7; 8 nucleotides align to TRBD2. The CDR3 has 16 amino acids. Trimming took 1 base from V and 2 from J; bases not matched to a gene: 7. The germline gives CDR1 LGHDT, CDR2 YNNKEL (reference sequence). The CDR3 nucleotides are TGTGCCAGCAGCCAAGCGGGGGGGGGACGGACCTACGAGCAGTACGTC. It is translated as CASSQAGGGRTYEQYV.

CDR3 coding DNA: TGTGCCAGCAGTCCAAGAACAATGGACAGCAGTGGCTACACCTTC. Protein: CASSPRTMDSSGYTF. The chain links TRBV27 to TRBJ1-2; D perhaps matches TRBD1 (6 bases). There are 15 residues in the CDR3. V gave up 5 bases and J gave up 7 bases, with 20 bases separating them. Germline V CDR1 and CDR2: MNHEY, SMNVEV (reference sequence).

The V call is TRBV28, the J call TRBJ1-1; D may be TRBD1 (5 bases). The CDR3 runs 15 residues. From germline, CDR1 is MDHEN and CDR2 SYDVKM. V shed 8 bases and J shed 0 bases, with 16 bases lying between them. Here the CDR3 DNA reads TGTGCCAGCGAAACCGGGACTGTCATGAACACTGAAGCTTTCTTT. Amino acids: CASETGTVMNTEAFF.

The chain recombines TRBV4-3 with TRBJ2-1; D might be TRBD2 (5 bases). The CDR3 consists of 15 residues. CDR1 and CDR2 from the germline V gene are LGHNA and YSLEER. Trimming shortened V by 3 bases and J by 5 bases, and 14 bases separated the two germline ends. The CDR3 sequence is CASSHAGLPNNEQFF. DNA for the CDR3: TGCGCCAGCAGCCATGCGGGCTTGCCGAACAATGAGCAGTTCTTC.

This clone was seen a single time. The chain links TRBV3-1 (or the pseudogene TRBV3-2) to TRBJ1-2; 10 bases are shared with TRBD1. Germline loops: CDR1 LGHDT, CDR2 YNNKEL (reference sequence). With V trimmed by 0 bases and J by 7 bases, 5 bases remained unmatched. CDR3 size: 15 residues. The CDR3 DNA sequence: TGTGCCAGCAGCCAAGACGGACAGGGGGTTTTTGGCTACACCTTC. It encodes CASSQDGQGVFGYTF.

The gene calls are TRBV7-9 and TRBJ2-6, with D unclear. The CDR3 totals 15 residues. The V gene lost 5 bases and the J gene lost 3 bases, with 11 bases spanning the gap. From germline, CDR1 is SEHNR and CDR2 FQNEAQ (reference sequence). CDR3 nucleotides: TGTGCCAGCAGCCTCGGAGAGGTTGGGGCCAACGTCCTGACTTTC. Protein sequence: CASSLGEVGANVLTF.